The clone carrying this TCR beta chain has at least ten counts. Germline V lookup: CDR1 SNHLY, CDR2 FYNNEI. The CDR3 is 19 residues long. The junction had 11 bases not matched to a gene; V was cut back by 6 bases and J by 0 bases. The TCR library protocol was used to attach unique molecular identifiers. These identifiers were attached to individual cDNA molecules. TCRdb redid the calling of the 5' RACE reads with MiXCR, one entry per CDR3 protein. The sample gives 65,000 to 95,000 distinct CDR3 sequences, less than 20% of which show up once; 2.5% to 3% is in the top ten. These data are taken from a study of early T cells in non-severe SARS-CoV-2 infection. Study context: Bulk RNA taken from unsorted whole blood was sequenced, leaving chains unpaired.

This TCR came from an adult who was a healthcare worker with PCR-confirmed SARS-CoV-2 infection or an uninfected control (not recorded which). The sequenced sample consisted of whole blood. The chain links TRBV2 to TRBJ2-1; 13 positions agree with TRBD2. Written as DNA, the CDR3 is TGTGCCAGCAGGGCAAGACTAGCGGGGGGCTCTAGCTCCTACAATGAGCAGTTCTTC. This encodes CASRARLAGGSSSYNEQFF. The whole variable domain, filled in from reference TRBV2 and TRBJ2-1, reads EPEVTQTPSHQVTQMGQEVILRCVPISNHLYFYWYRQILGQKVEFLVSFYNNEISEKSEIFDDQFSVERPDGSNFTLKIRSTKLEDSAMYFCASRARLAGGSSSYNEQFFGPGTRLTVL.